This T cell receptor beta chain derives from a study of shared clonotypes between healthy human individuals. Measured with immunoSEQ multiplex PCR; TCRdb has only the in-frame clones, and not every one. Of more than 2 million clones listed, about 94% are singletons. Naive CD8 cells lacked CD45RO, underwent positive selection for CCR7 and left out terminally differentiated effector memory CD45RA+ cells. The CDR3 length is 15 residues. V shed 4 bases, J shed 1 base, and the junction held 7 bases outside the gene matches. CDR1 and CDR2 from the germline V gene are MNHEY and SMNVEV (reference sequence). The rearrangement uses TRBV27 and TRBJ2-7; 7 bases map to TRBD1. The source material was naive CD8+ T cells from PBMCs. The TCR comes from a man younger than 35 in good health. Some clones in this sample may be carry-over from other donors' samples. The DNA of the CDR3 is TGTGCCAGCAGTTCTCTCAGACAGGGATCCTACGAGCAGTACTTC. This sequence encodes CASSSLRQGSYEQYF.